This record concerns one T cell receptor beta chain sequence. This CDR3 has 17 residues. V gave up 4 bases and J gave up 6 bases; unmatched junction bases: 15. The germline gives CDR1 SGHAT, CDR2 FQNNGV. The data derive from a study of blood T cell repertoires in COVID-19. Turning to the study itself: Samples of COVID-19 (acute and convalescent) were obtained from the United States, Italy and Spain.

The repertoire was sequenced with immunoSEQ multiplex PCR; TCRdb's copy has only in-frame clones and lacks some. The data contain roughly 180,000 clones, less than 85% of them singletons. The source is a woman in her 50s who had recovered from COVID-19. The chain combines TRBV11-2 with TRBJ2-3, with TRBD1 identical over 8 bases. Sequencing input: PBMCs or T cells enriched from blood (not recorded which). The CDR3 spells CASSSDRETNEVDTQYF. In nucleotides, the CDR3 is TGTGCCAGCAGCTCGGACAGGGAAACAAACGAAGTGGATACGCAGTATTTT.